A selection of T cell receptor beta chains follows, all from one sample in a study of OX40 agonist ivuxolimab in advanced cancers. The assay was immunoSEQ multiplex PCR, and TCRdb's table has in-frame clones only and misses some. The data contain approximately 90,000 clones, more than 70% of them singletons. The sequences come from CD4+ or CD8+ T cells sorted from blood, collected in a trial of the OX40 agonist ivuxolimab. These receptors were collected from an adult with an advanced solid tumor such as melanoma, head and neck, liver or kidney cancer. Both conserved end residues are part of each CDR3. D genes are given only for firm matches. Rows give clone size only sometimes, using once, few, many, or a class for an expanded clone.

j_call | cdr3_length | v_call | clone_size | d_call | cdr3_aa | cdr3_nt
TRBJ2-1 | 18 | TRBV5-8 | - | TRBD1 | CASSLDSVGQGLGNEQFF | TGTGCCAGCAGCTTGGATTCGGTGGGACAGGGGTTGGGTAATGAGCAGTTCTTC
TRBJ2-4 | 15 | TRBV7-9 | - | TRBD2 | CASSLGEAGGNIQYF | TGTGCCAGCAGCCTAGGTGAAGCGGGGGGAAACATTCAGTACTTC
TRBJ2-7 | 15 | TRBV27 | - | TRBD1 | CASSFYSGQVYEQYF | TGTGCCAGCAGTTTTTACTCGGGACAGGTTTACGAGCAGTACTTC
TRBJ2-4 | 15 | TRBV7-9 | - | TRBD2 | CASRIGTGGPSIQYF | TGTGCCAGCAGGATCGGTACGGGGGGGCCTAGCATTCAGTACTTC
TRBJ2-5 | 16 | TRBV27 | - | TRBD2 | CASSLVASGRQETQYF | TGTGCCAGCAGTTTAGTCGCTAGCGGGAGGCAAGAGACCCAGTACTTC
TRBJ2-3 | 14 | TRBV7-9 | - | - | CASSWGVNTDTQYF | TGTGCCAGCAGCTGGGGGGTCAACACAGATACGCAGTATTTT
TRBJ1-2 | 13 | TRBV5-8 | once | - | CASSSREGIGYTF | TGTGCCAGCAGCTCCCGGGAAGGGATTGGCTACACCTTC
TRBJ1-1 | 12 | TRBV29-1 | - | - | CSVVPQITEAFF | TGCAGCGTTGTCCCCCAGATCACTGAAGCTTTCTTT
TRBJ2-3 | 14 | TRBV27 | - | - | CASSPLGARGTQYF | TGTGCCAGCAGTCCCTTAGGAGCGAGGGGTACGCAGTATTTT
TRBJ2-5 | 14 | TRBV9 | - | - | CASSATTGRKTQYF | TGTGCCAGCAGCGCCACCACAGGGAGGAAGACCCAGTACTTC
TRBJ2-7 | 16 | TRBV7-6 | - | - | CASSPGTAPGDYEQYF | TGTGCCAGCAGCCCGGGGACCGCACCCGGTGACTACGAGCAGTACTTC
TRBJ1-6 | 18 | TRBV4-1 | - | - | CASSRGTLASSYNSPLHF | TGCGCCAGCAGCCGCGGGACCCTCGCGAGCTCCTATAATTCACCCCTCCACTTT
TRBJ2-5 | 12 | TRBV29-1 | - | - | CSVGRARETQYF | TGCAGCGTTGGAAGAGCGCGGGAGACCCAGTACTTC
TRBJ1-2 | 15 | TRBV29-1 | - | - | CSVEGGAPTYYGYTF | TGCAGCGTTGAAGGGGGTGCCCCAACCTACTATGGCTACACCTTC
TRBJ1-3 | 14 | TRBV5-1 | once | - | CASSLGESGNTIYF | TGCGCCAGCAGCTTGGGAGAGTCTGGAAACACCATATATTTT
TRBJ2-4 | 17 | TRBV19 | - | TRBD2 | CASSEAGGIGAKNIQYF | TGTGCCAGTAGTGAGGCGGGGGGTATAGGGGCCAAAAACATTCAGTACTTC
TRBJ1-4 | 13 | TRBV6-5 | - | - | CASSYRAGEKLFF | TGTGCCAGCAGTTACCGGGCGGGGGAAAAACTGTTTTTT
TRBJ2-1 | 12 | TRBV6-5 | - | - | CASSHRVNEQFF | TGTGCCAGCAGCCATAGGGTGAATGAGCAGTTCTTC
TRBJ2-5 | 17 | TRBV7-2 | - | TRBD2 | CASSPASGARRGETQYF | TGTGCCAGCAGCCCCGCTAGCGGGGCGCGCAGGGGGGAGACCCAGTACTTC
TRBJ2-7 | 15 | TRBV10-3 | - | - | CAISEGQTRSYEQYF | TGTGCCATCAGTGAGGGACAGACACGCTCCTACGAGCAGTACTTC
TRBJ1-1 | 13 | TRBV5-4 | - | - | CASSLDRVTEAFF | TGTGCCAGCAGCTTGGACAGGGTCACTGAAGCTTTCTTT
TRBJ1-4 | 15 | TRBV5-5 | - | - | CASSLEGVTNEKLFF | TGTGCCAGCAGCTTGGAAGGGGTCACTAATGAAAAACTGTTTTTT
TRBJ2-5 | 16 | TRBV7-2 | - | TRBD2 | CASSLLAGPRVETQYF | TGTGCCAGCAGCTTGTTAGCGGGGCCCAGAGTAGAGACCCAGTACTTC
TRBJ2-6 | 17 | TRBV4-1 | - | - | CASSQAIAGEGANVLTF | TGCGCCAGCAGTCAAGCCATCGCAGGGGAGGGGGCCAACGTCCTGACTTTC
TRBJ2-3 | 16 | TRBV7-8 | - | TRBD1 | CASSWQGATSTDTQYF | TGTGCCAGCAGCTGGCAGGGGGCGACTAGCACAGATACGCAGTATTTT
TRBJ2-3 | 16 | TRBV11-2 | - | - | CASSLRTSRRADTQYF | TGTGCCAGCAGCTTACGGACAAGCCGGAGGGCAGATACGCAGTATTTT
TRBJ2-7 | 13 | TRBV6-1 | once | - | CASSEYSSYEQYF | TGTGCCAGCAGTGAATACAGCTCCTACGAGCAGTACTTC
TRBJ2-7 | 15 | TRBV27 | - | TRBD1 | CASSPPGGQGRGQYF | TGTGCCAGCAGTCCCCCCGGAGGACAGGGCAGAGGGCAGTACTTC
TRBJ2-5 | 16 | TRBV7-2 | - | - | CASSPGQLISRETQYF | TGTGCCAGCAGCCCGGGCCAGCTGATAAGCCGGGAGACCCAGTACTTC
TRBJ2-3 | 16 | TRBV5-8 | - | TRBD2 | CASRPKLAGRTDTQYF | TGTGCCAGCAGACCCAAACTAGCGGGACGCACAGATACGCAGTATTTT
TRBJ2-1 | 15 | TRBV21-1 | - | - | CASSKWRGRVYEQFF | TGTGCCAGCAGCAAATGGAGGGGGCGAGTCTATGAGCAGTTCTTC
TRBJ1-6 | 15 | TRBV6-5 | - | - | CASRSREGNNSPLHF | TGTGCCAGCCGGTCTCGGGAGGGAAATAATTCACCCCTCCACTTT
TRBJ2-1 | 17 | TRBV9 | - | - | CASSVGVKGQLDNEQFF | TGTGCCAGCAGCGTAGGGGTAAAGGGGCAATTGGACAATGAGCAGTTCTTC
TRBJ2-7 | 14 | TRBV2 | - | - | CASSDWSRYDEQYF | TGTGCCAGCAGTGATTGGTCCCGCTACGACGAGCAGTACTTC
TRBJ1-2 | 13 | TRBV11-2 | once | TRBD1 | CASSSDRGLGYTF | TGTGCCAGCAGTTCCGACAGGGGTCTCGGCTACACCTTC